The T cell receptor (beta chain) described here comes from a study of shared clonotypes between healthy human individuals. Study-level background: In total, the donors were two women and a few men aged 18 to 49.

Germline CDR1 SGHKS, CDR2 YYEKEE (reference sequence). V lost 5 bases and J lost 2; bases outside the gene matches: 10. This CDR3 region has 15 residues. Several immunoSEQ plates received, in even portions, the genomic DNA of each subset. DNA from unsorted PBMC was sequenced on ten immunoSEQ deep assay plates. In the original analysis: Junction-only sequences produced by ImmunoSEQ had no quality scores, so filtering differed. Using immunoSEQ multiplex PCR, the repertoire was profiled, and TCRdb retains in-frame clones only, with some absent. The DNA was the basis for D and trimming; V, J and clone size are from that table. Among 490,000 or so clones listed, 76% were seen once. This clone was picked up a small number of times.

The sequenced sample consisted of PBMCs. The sequence was obtained from a woman between 35 and 50 years old in good health. Some clones in this sample may be carry-over from other donors' samples. The chain links TRBV5-5 to TRBJ2-7; the match to TRBD1 covers 7 bases. DNA of the CDR3: TGTGCCAGCAGACCGGACAGGTATATTACCTACGAGCAGTACTTC. This encodes CASRPDRYITYEQYF. The variable domain in full, with the rest retrieved from reference TRBV5-5 and TRBJ2-7, is DAGVTQSPTHLIKTRGQQVTLRCSPISGHKSVSWYQQVLGQGPQFIFQYYEKEERGRGNFPDRFSARQFPNYSSELNVNALLLGDSALYLCASRPDRYITYEQYFGPGTRLTVT.